What follows are 21 T cell receptor beta chains derived from one specimen sequenced in a study of control samples from healthy donors and cancer patients. Only in-frame clones appear in the TCRdb table, and some are missing; sequencing was by immunoSEQ multiplex PCR. The data hold roughly 100,000 clones, with about 86% observed a single time. The source material was blood. These receptors were obtained from a woman aged 50 to 60 in good health.

The chain recombines TRBV19 with TRBJ1-2; TRBD1 aligns across 7 bases. In germline, CDR1 is LNHDA, CDR2 SQIVND (reference sequence). The CDR3 consists of 13 residues. V was clipped by 5 bases and J by 8 bases; unmatched bases: 8. CDR3 residues: CASSPTGVRGYTF. CDR3 DNA sequence: TGTGCCAGTAGTCCAACAGGGGTTAGAGGCTACACCTTC.

The chain employs TRBV7-2 and TRBJ2-3; TRBD2 matches at 7 bases. Trimming cost V 5 bases and J 10 bases; bases outside gene matches: 15. Germline-derived CDR1 and CDR2 are SGHTA and FQGNSA. The length of the CDR3 is 15 residues. In nucleotides, the CDR3 is TGTGCCAGCAGCCTTGGGAGGGGTAGACCCTATTCGCAGTATTTT. Amino acids: CASSLGRGRPYSQYF.

The chain carries TRBV5-3 and TRBJ1-1; D is unresolved. TRBV5-3 is treated as an ORF (open reading frame) with a function not yet certain. Trimming pared 5 bases from V and 3 bases from J, leaving 11 bases between. This CDR3 spans 13 amino acids. CDR3 sequence reads: CARRRDHDTEAFF. DNA for the CDR3: TGTGCCAGAAGGAGAGATCATGACACTGAAGCTTTCTTT.

The rearrangement joins TRBV7-6 to TRBJ2-3, with TRBD2 matching over 12 bases. CDR3 length equals 16 residues. V was clipped by 1 base and J by 1 base; unmatched bases: 0. Germline V gene sequence: CDR1 SGHVS, CDR2 FNYEAQ. CDR3 region: CASSLGLAGGTDTQYF. DNA of the CDR3: TGTGCCAGCAGCTTAGGACTAGCGGGAGGCACAGATACGCAGTATTTT.

The chain has TRBV6-6 and TRBJ2-7, with 7 bases that match TRBD1. The CDR3 is made up of 15 amino acids. Germline V gene lookup returns CDR1 MNHNY and CDR2 SVGAGI (reference sequence). The junction had 8 bases not matched to a gene; V was cut back by 6 bases and J by 0 bases. Here the CDR3 reads CASRPGTAASYEQYF. CDR3 in DNA: TGTGCCAGCAGACCGGGGACAGCGGCCTCCTACGAGCAGTACTTC.

The DNA for the CDR3 is TGTGCCAGCAGTTCGGGACTAGCGGCGGATGAGCAGTTCTTC. It codes for CASSSGLAADEQFF. The chain links TRBV7-3 to TRBJ2-1, with 11 nucleotides matching TRBD2. The germline CDR1 and CDR2 sequences are SGHTA and FQGTGA. Germline trimming cut 6 bases from V and 8 bases from J; bases unmatched to any gene: 6. The CDR3 is 14 amino acids.

This rearrangement joins TRBV5-1 to TRBJ2-7, with D perhaps given as TRBD1 or TRBD2 (5 bases each). Trimming removed 5 bases from V and 0 bases from J, with 12 bases in between. The CDR3 has 14 amino acids. The germline CDR1 and CDR2 sequences are SGHRS and YFSETQ. The CDR3 DNA reads as TGCGCCAGCAGGATTGGGGGTTACTCCTACGAGCAGTACTTC. It is translated as CASRIGGYSYEQYF.

This chain's CDR3 is CASSEAGQTNTEAFF. As DNA, the CDR3 is TGTGCCAGCAGTGAAGCTGGACAAACTAACACTGAAGCTTTCTTT. This chain uses TRBV6-1 with TRBJ1-1, with D possibly being TRBD1 (5 bases). This CDR3 spans 15 amino acids. Germline-derived CDR1 and CDR2 are MNHNS and SASEGT. Deletions cut 0 bases from V and 2 bases from J, with 10 bases between.

This chain joins TRBV18 and TRBJ2-1, with a weak D call TRBD1 (6 bases). CDR3 length equals 14 residues. V was clipped by 6 bases and J by 7 bases, with 16 bases between them. The V gene's germline CDR1 is KGHSH and CDR2 LQKENI. The CDR3 nucleotides are TGTGCCAGCTCTGTATTACAGGGCGTTAATGAGCAGTTCTTC. It encodes CASSVLQGVNEQFF.

This sequence joins TRBV27 and TRBJ2-2; unclear D gene. CDR3 length: 14 amino acids. Looked up from germline, CDR1 is MNHEY and CDR2 is SMNVEV (reference sequence). V lost 6 bases and J lost 3, with 11 bases in between. The CDR3: CASRPTPDTGELFF. The CDR3 DNA reads as TGTGCCAGCAGACCCACCCCGGACACCGGGGAGCTGTTTTTT.

The chain carries TRBV18 and TRBJ2-7; D remains ambiguous. Between the trimmed V and J ends, which lost 2 bases and 7 bases, there was a span of 9 bases. Germline CDR1 reads KGHSH; CDR2 reads LQKENI. The CDR3 consists of 12 residues. DNA of the CDR3: TGTGCCAGCTCACCAACCGCGGAAGAGCAGTACTTC. This encodes CASSPTAEEQYF.

This chain connects TRBV7-9 to TRBJ2-2; 8 nucleotides align to TRBD2. J was trimmed by 0 bases and V by 5 bases; bases with no gene match: 14. In germline, CDR1 is SEHNR, CDR2 FQNEAQ (reference sequence). CDR3 size: 19 residues. The CDR3 protein is CASSRYLAGKGSNTGELFF. CDR3 DNA: TGTGCCAGCAGCCGGTACTTAGCGGGGAAAGGATCGAACACCGGGGAGCTGTTTTTT.

The chain has TRBV11-2 and TRBJ1-6, with a possible D match to TRBD1 (6 bases). The V end was cut by 1 base, the J end by 8 bases, with 12 bases between. Per the germline V gene, CDR1 is SGHAT and CDR2 is FQNNGV. The CDR3 length is 15 residues. CDR3 sequence (DNA): TGTGCCAGCAGCTTAGGGCCAGCAGGGGATTCACCCCTCCACTTT. Translating it yields CASSLGPAGDSPLHF.

The chain employs TRBV11-1 and TRBJ1-1; TRBD1 might be the D (5 bases). V was shortened by 5 bases and J by 3 bases, with 13 bases between the two germline ends. Germline CDR1 SGHAT, CDR2 FQDESV (reference sequence). The length of the CDR3 is 14 residues. CDR3 nucleotides: TGTGCCAGCAGCCGCAGGGACTGGGACACTGAAGCTTTCTTT. It encodes CASSRRDWDTEAFF.

The V gene is TRBV6-4, the J gene TRBJ1-1; 7 bases are shared with TRBD1. After removal of 4 bases from V and 0 bases from J, the junction contained 11 bases not matched to a gene. Germline-derived CDR1 and CDR2 are MRHNA and SNTAGT. The CDR3 spans 17 residues. CDR3 sequence reads: CASSVFDRADMNTEAFF. Here the CDR3 DNA reads TGTGCCAGCAGTGTATTCGACAGGGCCGATATGAACACTGAAGCTTTCTTT.

The rearrangement joins TRBV15 to TRBJ1-1, with 7 bases that match TRBD1. The CDR3 totals 17 residues. The trim removed 5 bases at V and 1 base at J, leaving 13 bases unmatched. CDR1 is LNHNV, CDR2 YYDKDF, per germline (reference sequence). The CDR3 reads CATSPLFTGAPNTEAFF. CDR3 nucleotides: TGTGCCACCAGCCCCCTATTTACAGGGGCCCCGAACACTGAAGCTTTCTTT. The variable domain in full, with the rest retrieved from reference TRBV15 and TRBJ1-1, is DAMVIQNPRYQVTQFGKPVTLSCSQTLNHNVMYWYQQKSSQAPKLLFHYYDKDFNNEADTPDNFQSRRPNTSFCFLDIRSPGLGDTAMYLCATSPLFTGAPNTEAFFGQGTRLTVV.

V and J are TRBV7-3 and TRBJ2-2; 10 bases line up with TRBD2. J lost 5 bases, V lost 2 bases, and 8 bases had no gene match. There are 17 residues in the CDR3. CDR1 and CDR2 (germline): SGHTA, FQGTGA. CDR3 loop: CASSLGPSGGLTGELFF. The CDR3 bases are TGTGCCAGCAGCTTAGGTCCTAGCGGGGGTTTGACCGGGGAGCTGTTTTTT.

The chain combines TRBV7-6 with TRBJ1-1, with D perhaps TRBD1 (5 bases). The V end lost 0 bases, the J end lost 0 bases, and 8 bases lay between the germline ends. Germline assignment: CDR1 SGHVS and CDR2 FNYEAQ. The CDR3 has 15 residues. CDR3 sequence (DNA): TGTGCCAGCAGCTTAGCGCGGGGGATGAACACTGAAGCTTTCTTT. It is translated as CASSLARGMNTEAFF.

The chain carries TRBV11-2 and TRBJ1-4; D is uncertain. The CDR3 consists of 13 residues. Germline V lookup: CDR1 SGHAT, CDR2 FQNNGV. The V and J ends lost 9 bases and 4 bases respectively, with 12 bases between them. The CDR3 sequence: CASSPRRNEKLFF. CDR3 coding DNA: TGTGCCAGTTCCCCACGGCGTAATGAAAAACTGTTTTTT.

The J gene is TRBJ2-5, the V gene TRBV7-5. TRBV7-5 is shown as a pseudogene. CDR3 length equals 13 residues. As DNA, the CDR3 is TGTGCCAGAAGCCCCTGGGCCGGGGAGACCCAGTACTTC. Amino acid sequence: CARSPWAGETQYF.

This sequence joins TRBV7-8 and TRBJ2-5, with D hard to call. Trimming pared 4 bases from V and 2 bases from J, leaving 11 bases between. The CDR3 consists of 14 residues. Germline values: CDR1 SGHVS, CDR2 FQNEAQ. The CDR3 sequence: CASSSATHQETQYF. CDR3 sequence (DNA): TGTGCCAGCAGCTCCGCGACCCATCAAGAGACCCAGTACTTC.